This is a list of T cell receptor beta chains from one sample in a study of early T cells in non-severe SARS-CoV-2 infection. MiXCR, applied by TCRdb to the 5' RACE reads, yields one record per CDR3 protein. The repertoire holds about 46,000 distinct CDR3 sequences, with around a tenth as singletons. The material was whole blood, obtained at baseline. These receptors all stem from an adult who was a healthcare worker with PCR-confirmed SARS-CoV-2 infection or an uninfected control (not recorded which). Each CDR3 is given with its conserved first and last residue.

V gene | CDR3 protein
TRBV20-1 | CSARDRDLNYGYTF
TRBV27 | CASQGTANEKLFF
TRBV4-1 | CASSPALTTSPYNEQFF
TRBV4-1 | CASSPHGASGGAYQETQYF
TRBV11-2 | CASITSGRTTDTQYF
TRBV19 | CASRSLAGVGYEQFF
TRBV29-1 | CSVETGGTDTQYF
TRBV7-2 | CASSRTGAVNTEAFF
TRBV5-1 | CASSLGDRNNEQFF
TRBV30 | CAWNFQETQYF
TRBV14 | CASSQRLADTQYF
TRBV30 | CAWSFTASYEQYF
TRBV2 | CASSGLAPITDTQYF
TRBV4-1 | CASSQGVSGSDEQFF
TRBV20-1 | CSATAGAGNTIYF
TRBV29-1 | CSVGLAGGTGELFF
TRBV7-2 | CASSIRGLDTGELFF
TRBV12-3/TRBV12-4 | CASSRTGDNSPLHF
TRBV7-7 | CATSLGSVGTDTQYF
TRBV3-1 | CASSLNVLTGSYEQYF
TRBV4-3 | CASRVTQGIFSEAFF
TRBV5-6 | CASSWGETQYF
TRBV3-1 | CASSPGDEQFF
TRBV29-1 | CSVSGSVTYEQYF
TRBV19 | CASSASGGYYNEQFF
TRBV30 | CAWSVPSSGRRNEQYF
TRBV27 | CASSSYDSSSYEQYF
TRBV28 | CASRTQSYGYTF
TRBV19 | CASSIGSRDTQYF
TRBV7-7 | CASSLGGLLKETQYF
TRBV29-1 | CSAGTGRYEQYF
TRBV19 | CASSIGRQFSYNEQFF
TRBV29-1 | CSAGTEYNEQFF
TRBV10-3 | CAISESRATPYEQYF
TRBV2 | CASSLDQETQYF
TRBV7-2 | CASSFERSTGPDTQYF
TRBV11-2 | CASSLSGDTDTQYF
TRBV4-3 | CASSSTAGETQYF
TRBV28 | CASSPPGGNYEQYF
TRBV10-2 | CASRLYSSYEQYF
TRBV2 | CASTEGHSGANVLTF
TRBV27 | CASSLSGGRVYNEQFF
TRBV5-5 | CASSLVGTGTYEQYF
TRBV7-6 | CASRYLNTEAFF
TRBV7-7 | CASSFRQEQPQYF
TRBV11-2 | CASSFVRDYSGANVLTF
TRBV7-8 | CASSLSVVQGGSTNYGYTF
TRBV30 | CAWADGLLNTGELFF